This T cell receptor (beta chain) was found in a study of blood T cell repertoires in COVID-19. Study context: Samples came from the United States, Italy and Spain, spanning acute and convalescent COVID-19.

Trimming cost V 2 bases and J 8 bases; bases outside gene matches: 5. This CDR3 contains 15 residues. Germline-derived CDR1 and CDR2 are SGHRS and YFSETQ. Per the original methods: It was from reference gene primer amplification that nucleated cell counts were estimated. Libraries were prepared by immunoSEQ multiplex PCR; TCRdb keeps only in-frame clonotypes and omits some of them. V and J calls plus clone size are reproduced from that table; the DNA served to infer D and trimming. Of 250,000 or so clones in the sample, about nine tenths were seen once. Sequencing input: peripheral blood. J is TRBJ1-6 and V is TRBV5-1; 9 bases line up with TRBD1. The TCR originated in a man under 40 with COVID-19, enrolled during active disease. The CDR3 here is CASSLLDRGDSPLHF. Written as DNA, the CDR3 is TGCGCCAGCAGCTTACTCGACAGGGGGGATTCACCCCTCCACTTT.